Listed below are T cell receptor beta chains from one sample, sequenced in a study of T cell changes during pregnancy in multiple sclerosis. TCRdb keeps only in-frame clones here, not all; method: immunoSEQ multiplex PCR. The repertoire includes 90,000 to 95,000 clones, almost 95% of them detected once, and 2% to 2.5% sits in the top ten. The sequenced sample was peripheral blood, obtained in the third trimester of pregnancy. All receptors derive from a female donor with multiple sclerosis, enrolled in a pregnancy study. Both conserved end residues are part of each CDR3. A D gene is named only where the DNA matches it firmly. Size tells how often a clone was seen (once, few, many) or the class of an expanded clone, and some rows leave it out.

j_gene: TRBJ2-1
d_gene: -
abundance: -
v_gene: TRBV5-6
CDR3aa: CASSLPSEVSYNEQFF
CDR3nt: TGTGCCAGCAGTCTTCCATCCGAGGTTTCCTACAATGAGCAGTTCTTC

j_gene: TRBJ1-2
d_gene: TRBD1
abundance: -
v_gene: TRBV4-1
CDR3aa: CASSQDGQGVNYGYTF
CDR3nt: TGCGCCAGCAGCCAAGATGGTCAGGGGGTTAACTATGGCTACACCTTC

j_gene: TRBJ2-7
d_gene: -
abundance: -
v_gene: TRBV19
CDR3aa: CASSIRFFYEQYF
CDR3nt: TGTGCCAGTAGTATCCGGTTTTTCTACGAGCAGTACTTC

j_gene: TRBJ2-2
d_gene: TRBD1
abundance: -
v_gene: TRBV5-1
CDR3aa: CASSYPRDRAHTGELFF
CDR3nt: TGCGCCAGCAGCTACCCCCGGGACAGGGCACACACCGGGGAGCTGTTTTTT

j_gene: TRBJ2-7
d_gene: -
abundance: -
v_gene: TRBV5-1
CDR3aa: CASSLDGRNYEQYF
CDR3nt: TGCGCCAGCAGCTTGGATGGCAGGAACTACGAGCAGTACTTC

j_gene: TRBJ1-2
d_gene: -
abundance: -
v_gene: TRBV20-1
CDR3aa: CSAPTDDGYTF
CDR3nt: TGCAGTGCCCCTACAGACGATGGCTACACCTTC

j_gene: TRBJ1-1
d_gene: -
abundance: -
v_gene: TRBV7-7
CDR3aa: CASSLLFRVPSPNTEAFF
CDR3nt: TGTGCTAGCAGCTTATTATTCAGGGTTCCCTCTCCTAACACTGAAGCTTTCTTT

j_gene: TRBJ2-1
d_gene: -
abundance: -
v_gene: TRBV19
CDR3aa: CASSFSVGPATLFF
CDR3nt: TGTGCCAGTAGTTTTAGCGTGGGCCCGGCCACGCTGTTCTTC

j_gene: TRBJ2-1
d_gene: TRBD2
abundance: -
v_gene: TRBV9
CDR3aa: CASSVDPSGRLSLPDEQFF
CDR3nt: TGTGCCAGCAGCGTAGACCCTAGCGGGAGGTTATCCCTACCGGATGAGCAGTTCTTC

j_gene: TRBJ1-1
d_gene: -
abundance: -
v_gene: TRBV28
CDR3aa: CASSPTGWDTEAFF
CDR3nt: TGTGCCAGCAGTCCAACAGGATGGGACACTGAAGCTTTCTTT

j_gene: TRBJ1-4
d_gene: -
abundance: -
v_gene: TRBV5-4
CDR3aa: CASSLGSGNNEKLFF
CDR3nt: TGTGCCAGCAGCTTGGGGTCAGGGAATAATGAAAAACTGTTTTTT

j_gene: TRBJ2-7
d_gene: TRBD1
abundance: -
v_gene: TRBV7-8
CDR3aa: CASSFGTGTYEQYF
CDR3nt: TGTGCCAGCAGCTTCGGGACAGGGACCTACGAGCAGTACTTC

j_gene: TRBJ2-2
d_gene: TRBD2
abundance: -
v_gene: TRBV7-7
CDR3aa: CASSLVPSGPANTGELFF
CDR3nt: TGTGCTAGCAGCTTAGTTCCTAGCGGGCCCGCGAACACCGGGGAGCTGTTTTTT

j_gene: TRBJ2-2
d_gene: TRBD2
abundance: -
v_gene: TRBV27
CDR3aa: CASSPPGLAGTFTNTGELFF
CDR3nt: TGTGCCAGCAGTCCACCGGGACTAGCGGGGACCTTCACGAACACCGGGGAGCTGTTTTTT

j_gene: TRBJ2-7
d_gene: TRBD2
abundance: -
v_gene: TRBV7-8
CDR3aa: CASSPMRGSSDEQYF
CDR3nt: TGTGCCAGCAGCCCCATGCGCGGGAGTTCCGACGAGCAGTACTTC

j_gene: TRBJ1-2
d_gene: -
abundance: -
v_gene: TRBV7-2
CDR3aa: CASSFSWDFRDGYTF
CDR3nt: TGTGCCAGCAGCTTCTCATGGGACTTCAGGGATGGCTACACCTTC

j_gene: TRBJ1-3
d_gene: -
abundance: once
v_gene: TRBV28
CDR3aa: CASTPVGGRNTIYF
CDR3nt: TGTGCCAGCACCCCCGTCGGGGGGCGAAACACCATATATTTT

j_gene: TRBJ2-7
d_gene: TRBD1
abundance: -
v_gene: TRBV7-9
CDR3aa: CASSENPGQSDYEQYF
CDR3nt: TGTGCCAGCAGCGAGAATCCGGGACAGTCGGACTACGAGCAGTACTTC

j_gene: TRBJ2-7
d_gene: -
abundance: -
v_gene: TRBV28
CDR3aa: CASSSGAPFYEQYF
CDR3nt: TGTGCCAGCAGTTCAGGGGCCCCCTTTTACGAGCAGTACTTC

j_gene: TRBJ2-3
d_gene: -
abundance: once
v_gene: TRBV18
CDR3aa: CASSGDTQYF
CDR3nt: TGTGCCAGCTCCGGAGATACGCAGTATTTT

j_gene: TRBJ2-7
d_gene: TRBD1
abundance: few
v_gene: TRBV6-5
CDR3aa: CASSQEETGGYEQYF
CDR3nt: TGTGCCAGCAGTCAAGAGGAGACAGGGGGCTACGAGCAGTACTTC

j_gene: TRBJ1-1
d_gene: -
abundance: -
v_gene: TRBV5-4
CDR3aa: CASSASEAGVNTEAFF
CDR3nt: TGTGCCAGCAGCGCCTCGGAGGCAGGGGTAAACACTGAAGCTTTCTTT

j_gene: TRBJ1-5
d_gene: -
abundance: -
v_gene: TRBV19
CDR3aa: CASSPKDIFSNQPQHF
CDR3nt: TGTGCCAGTAGTCCTAAGGACATCTTTAGCAATCAGCCCCAGCATTTT

j_gene: TRBJ2-7
d_gene: TRBD1
abundance: -
v_gene: TRBV6-5
CDR3aa: CASSYGDRLNSYEQYF
CDR3nt: TGTGCCAGCAGTTACGGGGACAGATTAAACTCCTACGAGCAGTACTTC

j_gene: TRBJ2-7
d_gene: -
abundance: -
v_gene: TRBV15
CDR3aa: CATSRVRVGRGRTVGNEQYF
CDR3nt: TGTGCCACCAGCAGAGTCCGTGTCGGACGGGGCAGGACAGTAGGCAACGAGCAGTACTTC

j_gene: TRBJ2-7
d_gene: TRBD1
abundance: -
v_gene: TRBV18
CDR3aa: CASSSTGVGREQYF
CDR3nt: TGTGCCAGCTCATCGACAGGGGTCGGACGCGAGCAGTACTTC

j_gene: TRBJ1-3
d_gene: -
abundance: -
v_gene: TRBV6-1
CDR3aa: CASSEAQGHRTRTIYF
CDR3nt: TGTGCCAGCAGTGAAGCTCAGGGACACCGGACACGGACCATATATTTT

j_gene: TRBJ1-2
d_gene: -
abundance: -
v_gene: TRBV6-5
CDR3aa: CASSRLRSENYGYTF
CDR3nt: TGTGCCAGCAGCCGATTGAGGTCCGAAAACTATGGCTACACCTTC

j_gene: TRBJ2-2
d_gene: TRBD1
abundance: -
v_gene: TRBV27
CDR3aa: CASSPRTGTLNTGELFF
CDR3nt: TGTGCCAGCAGTCCCAGGACAGGAACCTTGAACACCGGGGAGCTGTTTTTT

j_gene: TRBJ1-3
d_gene: TRBD1
abundance: -
v_gene: TRBV7-8
CDR3aa: CASSLPGQRGNTIYF
CDR3nt: TGTGCCAGCAGCTTACCGGGACAGAGAGGAAACACCATATATTTT

j_gene: TRBJ2-1
d_gene: -
abundance: -
v_gene: TRBV11-3
CDR3aa: CASSLASGNNEQFF
CDR3nt: TGTGCCAGCAGCTTAGCGTCAGGCAACAATGAGCAGTTCTTC

j_gene: TRBJ1-2
d_gene: -
abundance: -
v_gene: TRBV28
CDR3aa: CASDSRYGYTF
CDR3nt: TGTGCCTCGGACAGCCGGTATGGCTACACCTTC

j_gene: TRBJ2-1
d_gene: TRBD2
abundance: -
v_gene: TRBV6-5
CDR3aa: CASSQLALSYNEQFF
CDR3nt: TGTGCCAGCAGTCAACTAGCGCTCTCCTACAATGAGCAGTTCTTC

j_gene: TRBJ2-3
d_gene: TRBD2
abundance: -
v_gene: TRBV19
CDR3aa: CASSGRSRDTQYF
CDR3nt: TGTGCCAGTAGCGGGAGGAGTCGGGATACGCAGTATTTT

j_gene: TRBJ2-1
d_gene: TRBD1
abundance: -
v_gene: TRBV28
CDR3aa: CASSLDRVDNEQFF
CDR3nt: TGTGCCAGCAGTCTCGACAGGGTTGACAATGAGCAGTTCTTC

j_gene: TRBJ2-1
d_gene: -
abundance: -
v_gene: TRBV4-2
CDR3aa: CASSPERRDTRNEQFF
CDR3nt: TGTGCCAGCAGCCCAGAGAGGCGGGATACCCGCAATGAGCAGTTCTTC

j_gene: TRBJ1-1
d_gene: -
abundance: -
v_gene: TRBV7-9
CDR3aa: CASSPSEAEAFF
CDR3nt: TGTGCCAGCAGCCCCTCGGAGGCTGAAGCTTTCTTT

j_gene: TRBJ2-5
d_gene: TRBD2
abundance: once
v_gene: TRBV5-1
CDR3aa: CASSPGGLAGVETQYF
CDR3nt: TGCGCCAGCAGCCCCGGGGGGCTAGCGGGAGTAGAGACCCAGTACTTC

j_gene: TRBJ2-1
d_gene: -
abundance: once
v_gene: TRBV19
CDR3aa: CASRTTGSSRNEQFF
CDR3nt: TGTGCCAGTAGAACAACAGGGTCAAGTCGGAATGAGCAGTTCTTC

j_gene: TRBJ2-7
d_gene: -
abundance: -
v_gene: TRBV10-3
CDR3aa: CAISERTMGYEQYF
CDR3nt: TGTGCCATCAGTGAGCGGACAATGGGGTACGAGCAGTACTTC

j_gene: TRBJ1-2
d_gene: TRBD1
abundance: once
v_gene: TRBV27
CDR3aa: CASSPYTGDRRGYTF
CDR3nt: TGTGCCAGCAGTCCTTACACAGGGGATAGAAGGGGCTACACCTTC

j_gene: TRBJ1-1
d_gene: TRBD1
abundance: -
v_gene: TRBV19
CDR3aa: CASTDRANTEAFF
CDR3nt: TGTGCCAGTACAGACAGGGCGAACACTGAAGCTTTCTTT

j_gene: TRBJ2-7
d_gene: TRBD2
abundance: -
v_gene: TRBV25-1
CDR3aa: CASSSGIPVYEQYF
CDR3nt: TGTGCCAGCTCTAGCGGGATACCGGTTTACGAGCAGTACTTC

j_gene: TRBJ2-7
d_gene: TRBD1
abundance: -
v_gene: TRBV2
CDR3aa: CASSEAGTGQGKEQYF
CDR3nt: TGTGCCAGCAGTGAAGCGGGGACGGGACAGGGAAAAGAGCAGTACTTC

j_gene: TRBJ2-1
d_gene: TRBD2
abundance: once
v_gene: TRBV19
CDR3aa: CASSIRASGRNEQFF
CDR3nt: TGTGCCAGTAGTATAAGGGCTAGCGGGAGGAATGAGCAGTTCTTC

j_gene: TRBJ2-7
d_gene: -
abundance: -
v_gene: TRBV5-1
CDR3aa: CASSFGQTYEQYF
CDR3nt: TGCGCCAGCAGCTTCGGACAGACCTACGAGCAGTACTTC

j_gene: TRBJ1-1
d_gene: TRBD1
abundance: -
v_gene: TRBV7-9
CDR3aa: CASSLLTGGVDTEAFF
CDR3nt: TGTGCCAGCAGCTTATTAACAGGGGGTGTGGACACTGAAGCTTTCTTT

j_gene: TRBJ1-2
d_gene: -
abundance: -
v_gene: TRBV25-1
CDR3aa: CASSEEVGGIGYTF
CDR3nt: TGTGCCAGCAGTGAAGAGGTTGGAGGTATTGGCTACACCTTC

j_gene: TRBJ2-2
d_gene: -
abundance: -
v_gene: TRBV18
CDR3aa: CASSPISGSTNTGELFF
CDR3nt: TGTGCCAGCTCACCAATTTCCGGGAGTACGAACACCGGGGAGCTGTTTTTT

j_gene: TRBJ2-1
d_gene: TRBD2
abundance: -
v_gene: TRBV5-6
CDR3aa: CASSRGRSYNEQFF
CDR3nt: TGTGCCAGCAGTCGCGGGAGGTCCTACAATGAGCAGTTCTTC

j_gene: TRBJ2-1
d_gene: TRBD2
abundance: -
v_gene: TRBV2
CDR3aa: CASPGAGDWNEQFF
CDR3nt: TGTGCCAGTCCTGGAGCGGGAGACTGGAATGAGCAGTTCTTC

j_gene: TRBJ2-7
d_gene: TRBD1
abundance: -
v_gene: TRBV2
CDR3aa: CASWDRGPGVTEQYF
CDR3nt: TGTGCCAGCTGGGACAGGGGTCCGGGGGTTACGGAGCAGTACTTC

j_gene: TRBJ2-1
d_gene: TRBD2
abundance: -
v_gene: TRBV6-5
CDR3aa: CASSYSGGVLGEQFF
CDR3nt: TGTGCCAGCAGTTACTCGGGGGGGGTTTTGGGTGAGCAGTTCTTC

j_gene: TRBJ2-1
d_gene: TRBD2
abundance: -
v_gene: TRBV2
CDR3aa: CASAGLASRNEQFF
CDR3nt: TGTGCCAGCGCGGGACTAGCGAGCCGAAATGAGCAGTTCTTC

j_gene: TRBJ2-2
d_gene: -
abundance: -
v_gene: TRBV4-2
CDR3aa: CASSQSLGAARGTGELFF
CDR3nt: TGTGCCAGCAGCCAATCCCTCGGGGCGGCGCGGGGCACCGGGGAGCTGTTTTTT

j_gene: TRBJ2-6
d_gene: TRBD1
abundance: -
v_gene: TRBV7-9
CDR3aa: CASSSAGTGGAGANVLTF
CDR3nt: TGTGCCAGCAGCTCTGCCGGGACAGGGGGCGCTGGGGCCAACGTCCTGACTTTC

j_gene: TRBJ1-3
d_gene: -
abundance: -
v_gene: TRBV9
CDR3aa: CASSASGVRSGNTIYF
CDR3nt: TGTGCCAGCAGCGCCTCAGGGGTGAGGTCTGGAAACACCATATATTTT

j_gene: TRBJ2-1
d_gene: TRBD2
abundance: once
v_gene: TRBV29-1
CDR3aa: CSALGLAGWNEQFF
CDR3nt: TGCAGCGCCCTTGGGCTAGCGGGATGGAATGAGCAGTTCTTC

j_gene: TRBJ2-7
d_gene: TRBD2
abundance: -
v_gene: TRBV19
CDR3aa: CASTAGGGEQYF
CDR3nt: TGTGCCAGTACCGCGGGAGGTGGCGAGCAGTACTTC

j_gene: TRBJ1-1
d_gene: TRBD1
abundance: -
v_gene: TRBV18
CDR3aa: CASSPGQGRTEAFF
CDR3nt: TGTGCCAGCTCACCCGGACAGGGGAGGACTGAAGCTTTCTTT